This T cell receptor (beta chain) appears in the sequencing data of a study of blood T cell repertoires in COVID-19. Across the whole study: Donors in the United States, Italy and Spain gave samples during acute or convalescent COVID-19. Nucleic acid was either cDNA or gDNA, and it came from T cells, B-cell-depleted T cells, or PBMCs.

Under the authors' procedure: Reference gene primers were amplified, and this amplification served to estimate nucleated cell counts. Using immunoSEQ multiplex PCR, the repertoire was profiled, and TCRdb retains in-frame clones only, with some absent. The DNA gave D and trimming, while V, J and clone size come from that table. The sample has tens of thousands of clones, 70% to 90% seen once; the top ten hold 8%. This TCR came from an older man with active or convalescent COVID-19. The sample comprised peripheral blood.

CDR3 sequence (DNA): TGTGCCAGCCGGTCGGGGAATGAGCAGTTCTTC. It encodes CASRSGNEQFF. V gene TRBV11-3 combines with J gene TRBJ2-1; D possibly corresponds to TRBD2 (5 bases). CDR3 length equals 11 residues. Trimming shortened V by 8 bases and J by 7 bases, and 9 bases separated the two germline ends. Germline CDR1 reads SGHNT; CDR2 reads YENEEA.